A single sample is the source of the 27 T cell receptor beta chains below, sequenced in a study of cytomegalovirus exposure and HLA in healthy donors. Primers included in the PCR were 60 Vbeta and 13 Jbeta primers. TCRdb's copy holds only in-frame clones and misses some; the assay was immunoSEQ multiplex PCR. The sample lists approximately 160,000 clones, 60% to 80% occurring once. The sequenced material came from PBMCs. These receptors were collected from a male donor in good health and CMV-seronegative.

The chain couples TRBV6-5 to TRBJ1-2, with 7 bases aligning to TRBD1. From germline, CDR1 is MNHEY and CDR2 SVGAGI. Trimming at V came to 1 base and at J to 4 bases, leaving 3 bases not matched to a gene. This CDR3 contains 14 residues. Here the CDR3 reads CASSYFGTVYGYTF. CDR3 coding DNA: TGTGCCAGCAGTTACTTTGGGACAGTCTATGGCTACACCTTC.

The rearrangement links TRBV29-1 to TRBJ2-2; D not certain. The CDR3 runs 13 residues. The V gene lost 3 bases and the J gene lost 0 bases, with 5 bases spanning the gap. Germline V gene data show CDR1 as SQVTM and CDR2 as ANQGSEA. The CDR3 DNA reads as TGCAGCGTTGAGGCAGCGAACACCGGGGAGCTGTTTTTT. Encoded protein: CSVEAANTGELFF.

In DNA form, the CDR3 reads TGTGCCAGAAGTTTTCAGGGTTGGGGCCCTGGCTCTGGGGCCAACGTCCTGACTTTC. Protein sequence: CARSFQGWGPGSGANVLTF. The chain is built from TRBV5-3 and TRBJ2-6, with D possibly matching TRBD1 (5 bases). TRBV5-3 is treated as an ORF (open reading frame) with a function not yet certain. V was trimmed by 5 bases and J by 0 bases, leaving 21 bases between them. There are 19 residues in the CDR3.

This clone was seen a handful of times. The chain couples TRBV27 to TRBJ2-3, with 7 bases that match TRBD1. CDR1 MNHEY and CDR2 SMNVEV come from the germline V gene (reference sequence). The trim removed 5 bases at V and 4 bases at J, leaving 6 bases unmatched. The CDR3 extends over 14 amino acids. The CDR3 region is CASSAQGDADTQYF. In nucleotides, the CDR3 is TGTGCCAGCAGTGCGCAGGGGGATGCAGATACGCAGTATTTT.

Details on this clone: An end of the junction does not agree with germline; a read error may underlie this. The V call is TRBV6-5, the J call TRBJ1-1, with 10 bases that match TRBD1. This CDR3 contains 12 residues. CDR1 and CDR2 from the germline V gene are MNHEY and SVGAGI. The CDR3 spells CAGRTGGTEAFF. DNA for the CDR3: TGTGCCGGCAGGACAGGGGGAACTGAAGCTTTCTTT.

The V gene is TRBV7-2, the J gene TRBJ2-3; D remains ambiguous. Germline V gene data show CDR1 as SGHTA and CDR2 as FQGNSA. V gave up 4 bases and J gave up 9 bases, with 11 bases separating them. The CDR3 has 12 amino acids. The CDR3 bases are TGTGCCAGCAGCTCCGATGCTCGGACGCAGTATTTT. Protein sequence: CASSSDARTQYF.

The chain recombines TRBV5-6 with TRBJ2-7, with D maybe TRBD2 (6 bases). Germline V gives CDR1 SGHDT, CDR2 YYEEEE. The CDR3 is 15 residues long. The V and J ends lost 0 bases and 2 bases respectively, with 12 bases between them. CDR3 bases: TGTGCCAGCAGCTTGGGTCCAGGACTAACCTACGAGCAGTACTTC. This codes for CASSLGPGLTYEQYF.

The chain carries TRBV5-4 and TRBJ1-3; 10 bases agree with TRBD1. Germline trimming cut 4 bases from V and 2 bases from J; bases unmatched to any gene: 6. The CDR3 runs 16 residues. Germline-derived CDR1 and CDR2 are SGHNT and YYREEE (reference sequence). CDR3 sequence reads: CASSRGTGVTGNTIYF. The CDR3 bases are TGTGCCAGCAGCCGGGGGACAGGGGTAACTGGAAACACCATATATTTT.

This rearrangement joins TRBV5-1 to TRBJ1-1; D is uncertain. The germline CDR1 and CDR2 sequences are SGHRS and YFSETQ. The V gene lost 2 bases and the J gene lost 12 bases, with 11 bases spanning the gap. CDR3 size: 11 residues. CDR3 loop: CASSFEGEPFF. CDR3 coding DNA: TGCGCCAGCAGCTTTGAGGGTGAGCCTTTCTTT.

CDR3 sequence (DNA): TGTGCCAGCAGCTTAACAGGGGTCGGAAACACCATATATTTT. Translated: CASSLTGVGNTIYF. The rearrangement uses TRBV7-9 and TRBJ1-3; 7 bases align to TRBD1. Germline values: CDR1 SEHNR, CDR2 FQNEAQ (reference sequence). The CDR3 has 14 amino acids. Germline trimming cut 2 bases from V and 4 bases from J; bases unmatched to any gene: 2.

This clone was found once. This sequence joins TRBV19 and TRBJ2-3, with D unclear. The V gene's germline CDR1 is LNHDA and CDR2 SQIVND (reference sequence). This CDR3 has 16 amino acids. V gave up 2 bases and J gave up 0 bases, with 12 bases separating them. CDR3 region: CASSIPPAVSTDTQYF. As DNA, the CDR3 is TGTGCCAGTAGTATACCCCCTGCGGTCAGCACAGATACGCAGTATTTT.

The gene calls are TRBV27 and TRBJ2-1; TRBD1 matches at 8 bases. Unmatched junction bases numbered 5, after V lost 5 bases and J lost 5 bases. Germline lookup yields CDR1 MNHEY and CDR2 SMNVEV (reference sequence). This CDR3 contains 14 residues. CDR3 region: CASSRTGWHNEQFF. The CDR3 DNA is TGTGCCAGCAGTAGGACAGGGTGGCACAATGAGCAGTTCTTC.

The table lists this clone with a few counts. The V and J genes are TRBV6-5 and TRBJ1-1; D not resolved. From germline, CDR1 is MNHEY and CDR2 SVGAGI. This CDR3 comprises 11 residues. The ends were cut back, 6 bases at V and 2 bases at J, with 4 bases in the middle. CDR3: CASSSNTEAFF. The CDR3 DNA sequence: TGTGCCAGCAGCTCTAACACTGAAGCTTTCTTT.

This clone was seen a handful of times. The chain uses TRBV19 and TRBJ1-5, with D possibly matching TRBD1 (5 bases). Germline loops: CDR1 LNHDA, CDR2 SQIVND (reference sequence). V lost 3 bases to trimming and J lost 5 bases, with 11 bases between them. There are 14 residues in the CDR3. CDR3 DNA sequence: TGTGCCAGTAGTATCCAGGGTTTAGATCAGCCCCAGCATTTT. Its protein product is CASSIQGLDQPQHF.

The CDR3 region has the DNA TGTGCCAGCAGTTTCCGACCAGCGGGACCCTACGAGCAGTACTTC. Amino acid sequence: CASSFRPAGPYEQYF. V and J are TRBV28 and TRBJ2-7, with 7 bases aligning to TRBD2. J was trimmed by 2 bases and V by 3 bases; bases with no gene match: 7. This CDR3 is 15 amino acids long. Looked up from germline, CDR1 is MDHEN and CDR2 is SYDVKM.

CDR3 nucleotide sequence: TGTGCCAGCGTAGCGGGAGTCGATACGCAGTATTTT. This sequence encodes CASVAGVDTQYF. This chain links TRBV6-7 with TRBJ2-3; 9 bases match TRBD2. TRBV6-7 is an ORF, with its function uncertain. The trim removed 8 bases at V and 6 bases at J, leaving 3 bases unmatched. The CDR3 extends over 12 amino acids.

This clone was detected only a few times. This chain links TRBV6-5 with TRBJ2-2; possible D gene TRBD2, 7 bases. This CDR3 has 14 residues. Trimming stripped 5 bases from V and 4 bases from J, with 11 bases between. CDR1 and CDR2 (germline): MNHEY, SVGAGI. The CDR3 DNA sequence: TGTGCCAGCAGTCACGGGGGGCTCACCGGGGAGCTGTTTTTT. This sequence encodes CASSHGGLTGELFF.

The chain employs TRBV2 and TRBJ2-5; possible D gene TRBD2, 6 bases. The ends were cut back, 7 bases at V and 2 bases at J, with 14 bases in the middle. CDR1 SNHLY and CDR2 FYNNEI come from the germline V gene. CDR3 size: 14 residues. CDR3 residues: CASTGRGFQETQYF. Here the CDR3 DNA reads TGTGCCAGCACCGGGAGAGGGTTTCAAGAGACCCAGTACTTC. Looking up the rest from reference TRBV2 and TRBJ2-5 gives the full variable domain: EPEVTQTPSHQVTQMGQEVILRCVPISNHLYFYWYRQILGQKVEFLVSFYNNEISEKSEIFDDQFSVERPDGSNFTLKIRSTKLEDSAMYFCASTGRGFQETQYFGPGTRLLVL.

This rearrangement joins TRBV7-2 to TRBJ2-2; the match to TRBD2 covers 7 bases. Germline trimming cut 3 bases from V and 3 bases from J; bases unmatched to any gene: 7. Germline loops: CDR1 SGHTA, CDR2 FQGNSA. This CDR3 is built from 16 residues. The CDR3 nucleotides are TGTGCCAGCAGCTTTTCAAGCGGGATTTACACCGGGGAGCTGTTTTTT. Protein product: CASSFSSGIYTGELFF.

The chain recombines TRBV10-3 with TRBJ2-7; 8 bases fit TRBD1. Unmatched junction bases numbered 13, after V lost 5 bases and J lost 7 bases. Germline V CDR1 and CDR2: ENHRY, SYGVKD. This CDR3 contains 15 residues. The CDR3 nucleotides are TGTGCCATCAGTTCAGGACAGGGATTGTTGTGGGAGCAGTACTTC. Its protein product is CAISSGQGLLWEQYF.

In its sample, this clone was seen once. The gene calls are TRBV19 and TRBJ2-1; TRBD2 aligns across 9 bases. V was clipped by 5 bases and J by 4 bases; unmatched bases: 6. This CDR3 has 15 amino acids. Per the germline V gene, CDR1 is LNHDA and CDR2 is SQIVND (reference sequence). The CDR3 sequence is CASSSSGGRYNEQFF. CDR3 in DNA: TGTGCCAGTAGTTCAAGCGGGGGGCGGTACAATGAGCAGTTCTTC.

The V call is TRBV6-6, the J call TRBJ1-2; possibly TRBD1 for D (6 bases). This CDR3 comprises 14 residues. V shed 4 bases and J shed 2 bases, with 11 bases lying between them. Germline assignment: CDR1 MNHNY and CDR2 SVGAGI (reference sequence). CDR3 bases: TGTGCCAGCAGTTTGAAGGGGGGGAACTATGGCTACACCTTC. Its protein is CASSLKGGNYGYTF.

The rearrangement uses TRBV28 and TRBJ1-5, with 9 nucleotides matching TRBD1. This CDR3 comprises 15 residues. Germline CDR1 and CDR2: MDHEN and SYDVKM. Trimming at V came to 5 bases and at J to 3 bases, leaving 5 bases not matched to a gene. The DNA for the CDR3 is TGTGCCAGCAGTCCCGGGACAGGGAACAATCAGCCCCAGCATTTT. Translated, it gives CASSPGTGNNQPQHF.

The chain carries TRBV18 and TRBJ2-7, with D possibly being TRBD2 (5 bases). The germline V gene encodes CDR1 KGHSH and CDR2 LQKENI. V was pared by 6 bases and J by 7 bases, with 16 bases between. The CDR3 is made up of 13 amino acids. In nucleotides, the CDR3 is TGTGCCAGCTCTCCCCGCAGGACTGAGGAGCAGTACTTC. Amino acid sequence: CASSPRRTEEQYF.

V usage is TRBV5-1 and J usage is TRBJ1-1, with 9 positions matching TRBD1. The trim removed 2 bases at V and 1 base at J, leaving 9 bases unmatched. Germline V gene sequence: CDR1 SGHRS, CDR2 YFSETQ. The CDR3 is made up of 17 amino acids. CDR3 amino acids: CASSFSGTGLGNTEAFF. The CDR3 nucleotides are TGCGCCAGCAGCTTCTCCGGGACAGGGCTGGGGAACACTGAAGCTTTCTTT.

The rearrangement joins TRBV7-3 to TRBJ1-2; maybe TRBD1 (6 bases). The length of the CDR3 is 15 residues. Germline V gene sequence: CDR1 SGHTA, CDR2 FQGTGA. V shed 1 base and J shed 6 bases, with 15 bases lying between them. The CDR3 region is CASSLNPGAGDGYTF. CDR3 sequence (DNA): TGTGCCAGCAGCTTAAATCCCGGGGCAGGGGATGGCTACACCTTC.

The gene calls are TRBV5-5 and TRBJ1-2; D uncertain. Looked up from germline, CDR1 is SGHKS and CDR2 is YYEKEE (reference sequence). CDR3 length: 15 amino acids. V was pared by 0 bases and J by 2 bases, with 11 bases between. In nucleotides, the CDR3 is TGTGCCAGCAGCTTGGCCCGCGGGTCAAACTATGGCTACACCTTC. This sequence encodes CASSLARGSNYGYTF.